Listed here are 27 T cell receptor beta chains from one sample, sequenced in a study of T-cell memory formation after mild COVID-19. TCRdb itself ran the 5' RACE reads through MiXCR, one entry per CDR3 protein. The sample holds about 180,000 distinct CDR3 sequences, about a fifth seen once. The sample was PBMCs or a T cell subset sorted from them (not recorded which). The receptors come from a man aged 18 to 35 who had mild COVID-19 (a few samples of this study predate the infection). Cell type and time point are not known.

This clonotype has a handful of counts. The chain links TRBV5-1 to TRBJ2-5; maybe TRBD2 (7 bases). Looked up from germline, CDR1 is SGHRS and CDR2 is YFSETQ. V lost 3 bases to trimming and J lost 3 bases, with 15 bases between them. This CDR3 has 15 amino acids. CDR3 coding DNA: TGCGCCAGCAGCTCGGGAGGACAGCTGAAAGAGACCCAGTACTTC. Translated, it gives CASSSGGQLKETQYF.

V usage is TRBV7-2 and J usage is TRBJ2-3; D unclear. With 1 base removed from V and 4 bases from J, the gap between germline ends came to 12 bases. This CDR3 spans 15 amino acids. Germline V gene sequence: CDR1 SGHTA, CDR2 FQGNSA. The CDR3, as DNA: TGTGCCAGCAGCTTAGGTCTGGTCCCTCCAGATACGCAGTATTTT. Protein sequence: CASSLGLVPPDTQYF. The full variable domain, rest sourced from reference TRBV7-2 and TRBJ2-3, is GAGVSQSPSNKVTEKGKDVELRCDPISGHTALYWYRQSLGQGLEFLIYFQGNSAPDKSGLPSDRFSAERTGGSVSTLTIQRTQQEDSAVYLCASSLGLVPPDTQYFGPGTRLTVL.

Only one count was recorded for this clonotype. The rearrangement links TRBV6-2 or TRBV6-3 to TRBJ2-3, with TRBD2 identical over 13 bases. Trimming at V came to 5 bases and at J to 9 bases, leaving 8 bases not matched to a gene. This CDR3 comprises 15 residues. The germline V gene encodes CDR1 MNHEY and CDR2 SVGEGT. For the CDR3, the DNA is TGTGCCAGCAGTACGGGGACTAGCGGGGTCATAACGCAGTATTTT. Its protein product is CASSTGTSGVITQYF.

The chain links TRBV18 to TRBJ2-3; D is unresolved. V lost 3 bases to trimming and J lost 0 bases, with 10 bases between them. The CDR3 contains 15 residues. Germline V gene lookup returns CDR1 KGHSH and CDR2 LQKENI. CDR3 residues: CASSPPQTSTDTQYF. CDR3 nucleotides: TGTGCCAGCTCACCGCCGCAGACTAGCACAGATACGCAGTATTTT.

The chain recombines TRBV20-1 with TRBJ2-5, with TRBD1 matching over 8 bases. This CDR3 spans 16 amino acids. The V and J ends lost 6 bases and 7 bases, in that order; junction bases with no gene match: 19. The germline CDR1 and CDR2 sequences are DFQATT and SNEGSKA (reference sequence). CDR3 DNA sequence: TGCAGTGCCAGGCCCCAGGGGGCGCGTGGGTCGGGGACCCAGTACTTC. Encoded protein: CSARPQGARGSGTQYF.

A few counts support this clonotype. Here the CDR3 DNA reads TGCGCCAGCAGTGAGTCGACTGAAGCTTTCTTT. This encodes CASSESTEAFF. The chain uses TRBV5-1 and TRBJ1-1; D is uncertain. Germline CDR1 and CDR2: SGHRS and YFSETQ. This CDR3 is 11 amino acids long. The V gene lost 5 bases and the J gene lost 5 bases, with 7 bases spanning the gap.

This clonotype has just a few counts. This rearrangement joins TRBV7-2 to TRBJ2-2; 8 bases match TRBD2. The ends lost 5 bases at V and 4 bases at J; junction bases unmatched: 9. CDR3 length: 16 amino acids. Per germline, CDR1 SGHTA and CDR2 FQGNSA. CDR3 sequence (DNA): TGTGCCAGCAGCCGATACGGGGGGGAGGCCACCGGGGAGCTGTTTTTT. This encodes CASSRYGGEATGELFF.

This clonotype came up many times. The genes are TRBV6-2 or TRBV6-3 and TRBJ2-1; D unclear. Germline lookup yields CDR1 MNHEY and CDR2 SVGEGT. The ends were cut back, 2 bases at V and 12 bases at J, with 8 bases in the middle. This CDR3 is built from 11 residues. CDR3 region: CASSYPGGQFF. The CDR3, as DNA: TGTGCCAGCAGTTACCCCGGCGGGCAGTTCTTC.

This clonotype was detected only a few times. The J gene is TRBJ1-6, the V gene TRBV4-3; D remains unclear. Trimming shortened V by 3 bases and J by 7 bases, and 10 bases separated the two germline ends. Germline CDR1 is LGHNA and CDR2 is YSLEER. The CDR3 sequence is 14 residues long. CDR3 in DNA: TGCGCCAGCAGCCATGGACGGGCAAATTCACCCCTCCACTTT. Amino acid sequence: CASSHGRANSPLHF.

This clonotype was counted many times. The chain is built from TRBV5-1 and TRBJ2-3, with a possible D match to TRBD1 (6 bases). Looked up from germline, CDR1 is SGHRS and CDR2 is YFSETQ. V lost 0 bases, J lost 3 bases, and 14 bases lay in between. CDR3 length: 16 residues. DNA for the CDR3: TGCGCCAGCAGCTTGGGACAGGTAACCGGGACAGATACGCAGTATTTT. It codes for CASSLGQVTGTDTQYF.

The chain employs TRBV10-3 and TRBJ1-1, with D possibly TRBD1 on 5 matching bases. The ends were cut back, 6 bases at V and 3 bases at J, with 11 bases in the middle. CDR3 size: 13 residues. Germline V gene sequence: CDR1 ENHRY, CDR2 SYGVKD. This chain's CDR3 is CAIRGGDHTEAFF. The DNA for the CDR3 is TGTGCCATCAGGGGGGGGGACCACACTGAAGCTTTCTTT.

The rearrangement links TRBV24-1 to TRBJ1-5; no reliable D call. Germline V gene data show CDR1 as KGHDR and CDR2 as SFDVKD. The CDR3 extends over 13 amino acids. Between the trimmed V and J ends, which lost 9 bases and 0 bases, there was a span of 8 bases. CDR3 amino acids: CATRYYSNQPQHF. CDR3 in DNA: TGTGCCACCCGTTACTATAGCAATCAGCCCCAGCATTTT.

This chain uses TRBV30 with TRBJ2-7, with D uncertain. The germline V gene encodes CDR1 GTSNPN and CDR2 SVGIG (reference sequence). This CDR3 contains 12 residues. V was shortened by 1 base and J by 4 bases, with 8 bases between the two germline ends. The CDR3 DNA reads TGTGCCTGGAGTGGTCAGTTTTACGAGCAGTACTTC. Encoded protein: CAWSGQFYEQYF. Looking up the rest from reference TRBV30 and TRBJ2-7 gives the full variable domain: SQTIHQWPATLVQPVGSPLSLECTVEGTSNPNLYWYRQAAGRGLQLLFYSVGIGQISSEVPQNLSASRPQDRQFILSSKKLLLSDSGFYLCAWSGQFYEQYFGPGTRLTVT.

In its sample, this clonotype was seen a few times. The genes are TRBV7-2 and TRBJ1-3; 7 bases are a match to TRBD1. This CDR3 is 18 amino acids long. Per germline, CDR1 SGHTA and CDR2 FQGNSA. With V trimmed by 5 bases and J by 3 bases, 16 bases remained unmatched. In DNA, the CDR3 is TGTGCCAGCAGCCGCACAGGGGCTGCCCGACCGGTTGGAAACACCATATATTTT. Its protein is CASSRTGAARPVGNTIYF.

The rearrangement uses TRBV2 and TRBJ1-5, with D perhaps matching TRBD1 (5 bases). The CDR3 covers 16 residues. V was clipped by 1 base and J by 5 bases, with 15 bases between them. Germline lookup yields CDR1 SNHLY and CDR2 FYNNEI. The CDR3 spells CASSEEAGRNYQPQHF. DNA of the CDR3: TGTGCCAGCAGTGAAGAGGCAGGGAGGAATTATCAGCCCCAGCATTTT.

This rearrangement joins TRBV18 to TRBJ1-5, with D unresolved. V lost 0 bases to trimming and J lost 6 bases, with 12 bases between them. This CDR3 spans 15 amino acids. The germline gives CDR1 KGHSH, CDR2 LQKENI. The CDR3 spells CASSPPFGGSQPQHF. CDR3 nucleotides: TGTGCCAGCTCACCACCGTTCGGCGGAAGTCAGCCCCAGCATTTT.

The CDR3 reads CASSSGLAGGPYEQYF. The DNA of the CDR3 is TGCGCCAGCAGCTCGGGTCTAGCGGGGGGGCCCTACGAGCAGTACTTC. The J gene is TRBJ2-7, the V gene TRBV5-1, with 12 bases identical to TRBD2. Germline V gene sequence: CDR1 SGHRS, CDR2 YFSETQ. The length of the CDR3 is 16 residues. V gave up 3 bases and J gave up 2 bases; unmatched junction bases: 6.

This clonotype was observed a few times. This chain joins TRBV19 and TRBJ1-5; TRBD1 might be the D (5 bases). The V and J ends lost 1 base and 1 base respectively, with 14 bases between them. CDR3 length: 17 residues. The V gene's germline CDR1 is LNHDA and CDR2 SQIVND (reference sequence). The CDR3 region is CASSIARDRLSNQPQHF. The CDR3 DNA is TGTGCCAGTAGTATAGCCAGGGACCGTTTAAGCAATCAGCCCCAGCATTTT.

The chain carries TRBV29-1 and TRBJ1-2; a weak D match, TRBD1 (6 bases). V dropped 7 bases and J dropped 7 bases, with 16 bases sitting between them. This CDR3 has 12 amino acids. Germline V lookup: CDR1 SQVTM, CDR2 ANQGSEA. The CDR3 sequence: CSAGTSGGGYTF. In nucleotides, the CDR3 is TGCAGCGCAGGGACATCGGGGGGTGGCTACACCTTC.

The table lists this clonotype with many counts. CDR3 nucleotide sequence: TGCGCCAGCAGCGCCTTGGACAGCTCATATGGCTACACCTTC. This sequence encodes CASSALDSSYGYTF. The chain employs TRBV5-1 and TRBJ1-2; D is possibly TRBD1 (6 bases). The length of the CDR3 is 14 residues. CDR1 is SGHRS, CDR2 YFSETQ, per germline. Trimming left V 4 bases short and J 5 bases short, with 15 bases between. The whole variable domain, filled in from reference TRBV5-1 and TRBJ1-2, reads KAGVTQTPRYLIKTRGQQVTLSCSPISGHRSVSWYQQTPGQGLQFLFEYFSETQRNKGNFPGRFSGRQFSNSRSEMNVSTLELGDSALYLCASSALDSSYGYTFGSGTRLTVV.

This rearrangement joins TRBV7-2 to TRBJ2-1; 10 bases match TRBD2. The CDR3 runs to 13 residues. Germline CDR1 and CDR2: SGHTA and FQGNSA. Unmatched junction bases numbered 10, after V lost 5 bases and J lost 15 bases. CDR3 loop: CASSDILAGDPFF. CDR3 DNA sequence: TGTGCCAGCAGCGACATCCTAGCGGGGGATCCGTTCTTC.

This clonotype was seen only a few times. The rearrangement links TRBV9 to TRBJ2-3; TRBD2 matches 10 bases. J was trimmed by 0 bases and V by 4 bases; bases with no gene match: 11. The germline V gene has CDR1 SGDLS and CDR2 YYNGEE. This CDR3 region has 18 residues. Here the CDR3 DNA reads TGTGCCAGCAGCCCCCAAGCGGGGGGGTTTTCTAGCACAGATACGCAGTATTTT. This translates into CASSPQAGGFSSTDTQYF.

This clonotype was seen a few times. V is TRBV6-5 and J is TRBJ1-4; TRBD1 might be the D (5 bases). The CDR3 has 13 residues. The germline V and J ends were trimmed by 4 bases and 5 bases, with 8 bases remaining between them. Germline CDR1 is MNHEY and CDR2 is SVGAGI. DNA of the CDR3: TGTGCCAGCAGTTGGCAGGGCAATGAAAAACTGTTTTTT. Translating it yields CASSWQGNEKLFF.

This clonotype was counted a few times. This rearrangement joins TRBV7-2 to TRBJ1-1; TRBD1 is a possible D gene (5 bases). The CDR3 runs to 13 residues. Per germline, CDR1 SGHTA and CDR2 FQGNSA. Trimming shortened V by 5 bases and J by 2 bases, and 9 bases separated the two germline ends. CDR3 nucleotide sequence: TGTGCCAGCAGCGGTGGGGGAAACACTGAAGCTTTCTTT. This translates into CASSGGGNTEAFF.

By its share, this clonotype is medium-sized. The chain joins TRBV7-2 to TRBJ1-5, with D unclear. Deletions cut 2 bases from V and 2 bases from J, with 4 bases between. From germline, CDR1 is SGHTA and CDR2 FQGNSA. This CDR3 spans 13 amino acids. The CDR3 DNA sequence: TGTGCCAGCAGCTTATCCGGCAATCAGCCCCAGCATTTT. Amino acid sequence: CASSLSGNQPQHF.

The chain combines TRBV3-1 with TRBJ2-7; D unclear. The CDR3 has 12 residues. The germline CDR1 and CDR2 sequences are LGHDT and YNNKEL (reference sequence). V lost 2 bases to trimming and J lost 5 bases, with 7 bases between them. CDR3 in amino acids: CASSQRLNEQYF. DNA of the CDR3: TGTGCCAGCAGCCAAAGACTCAACGAGCAGTACTTC.

The chain has TRBV20-1 and TRBJ2-1; D is perhaps TRBD2 (7 bases). The germline V gene has CDR1 DFQATT and CDR2 SNEGSKA (reference sequence). The CDR3 sequence is 16 residues long. The V gene lost 0 bases and the J gene lost 0 bases, with 12 bases spanning the gap. The CDR3 sequence: CSAREAGASSYNEQFF. CDR3 coding DNA: TGCAGTGCTAGAGAGGCGGGGGCGAGCTCCTACAATGAGCAGTTCTTC.